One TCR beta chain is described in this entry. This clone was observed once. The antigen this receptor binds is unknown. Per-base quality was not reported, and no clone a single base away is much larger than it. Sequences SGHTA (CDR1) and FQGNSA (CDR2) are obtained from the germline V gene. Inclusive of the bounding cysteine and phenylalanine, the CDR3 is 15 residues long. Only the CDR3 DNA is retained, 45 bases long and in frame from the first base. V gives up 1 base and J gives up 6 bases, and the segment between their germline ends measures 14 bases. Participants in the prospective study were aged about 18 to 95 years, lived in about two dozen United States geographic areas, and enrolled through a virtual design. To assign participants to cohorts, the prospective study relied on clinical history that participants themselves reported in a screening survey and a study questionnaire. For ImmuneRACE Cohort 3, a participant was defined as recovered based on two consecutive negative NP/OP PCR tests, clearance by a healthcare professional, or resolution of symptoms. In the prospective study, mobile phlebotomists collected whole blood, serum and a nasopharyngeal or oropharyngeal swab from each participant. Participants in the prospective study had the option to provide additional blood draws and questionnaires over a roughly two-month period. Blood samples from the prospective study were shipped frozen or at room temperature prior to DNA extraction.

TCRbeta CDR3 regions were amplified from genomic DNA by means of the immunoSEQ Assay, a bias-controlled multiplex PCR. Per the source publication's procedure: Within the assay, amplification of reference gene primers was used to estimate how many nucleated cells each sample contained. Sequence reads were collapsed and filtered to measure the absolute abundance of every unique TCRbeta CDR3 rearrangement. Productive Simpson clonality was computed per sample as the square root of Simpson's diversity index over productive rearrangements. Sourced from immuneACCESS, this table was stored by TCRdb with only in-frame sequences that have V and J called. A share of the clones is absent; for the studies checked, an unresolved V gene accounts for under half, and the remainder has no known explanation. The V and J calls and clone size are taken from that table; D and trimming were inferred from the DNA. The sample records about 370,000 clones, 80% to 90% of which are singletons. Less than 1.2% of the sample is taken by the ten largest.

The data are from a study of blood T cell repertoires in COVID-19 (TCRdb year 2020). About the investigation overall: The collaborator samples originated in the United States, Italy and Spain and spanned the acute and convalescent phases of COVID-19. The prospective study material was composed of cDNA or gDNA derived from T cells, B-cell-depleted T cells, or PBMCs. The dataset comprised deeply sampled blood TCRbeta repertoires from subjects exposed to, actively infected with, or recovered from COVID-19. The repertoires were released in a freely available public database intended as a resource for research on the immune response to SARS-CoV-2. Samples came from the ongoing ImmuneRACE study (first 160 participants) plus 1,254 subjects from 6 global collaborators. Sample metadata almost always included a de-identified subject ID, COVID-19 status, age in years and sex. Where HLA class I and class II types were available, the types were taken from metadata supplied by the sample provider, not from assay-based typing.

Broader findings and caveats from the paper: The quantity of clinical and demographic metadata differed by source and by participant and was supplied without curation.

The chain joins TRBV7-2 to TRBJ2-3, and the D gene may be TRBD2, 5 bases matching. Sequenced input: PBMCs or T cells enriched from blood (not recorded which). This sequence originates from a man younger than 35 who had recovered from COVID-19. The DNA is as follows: TGTGCCAGCAGCTTAGGTGGTTTGAGGGCGGATACGCAGTATTTT. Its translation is CASSLGGLRADTQYF.